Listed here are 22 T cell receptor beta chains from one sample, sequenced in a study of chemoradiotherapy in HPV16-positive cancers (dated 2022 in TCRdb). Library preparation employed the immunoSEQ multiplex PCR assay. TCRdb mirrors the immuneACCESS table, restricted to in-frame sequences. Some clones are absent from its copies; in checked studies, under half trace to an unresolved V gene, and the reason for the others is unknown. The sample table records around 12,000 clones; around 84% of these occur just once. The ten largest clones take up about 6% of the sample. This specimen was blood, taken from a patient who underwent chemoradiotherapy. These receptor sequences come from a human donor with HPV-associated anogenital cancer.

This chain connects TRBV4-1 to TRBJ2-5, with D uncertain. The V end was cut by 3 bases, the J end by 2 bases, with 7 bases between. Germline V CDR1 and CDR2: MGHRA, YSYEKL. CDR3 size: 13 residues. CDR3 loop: CASSHIGQETQYF. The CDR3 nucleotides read TGCGCCAGCAGCCATATAGGACAAGAGACCCAGTACTTC.

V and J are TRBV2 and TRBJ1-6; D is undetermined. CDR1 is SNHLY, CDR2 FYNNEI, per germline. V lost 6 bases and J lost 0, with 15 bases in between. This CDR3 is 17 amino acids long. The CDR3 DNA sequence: TGTGCCAGCAGGGGGTCCCTCAGGAGCTCCTATAATTCACCCCTCCACTTT. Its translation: CASRGSLRSSYNSPLHF.

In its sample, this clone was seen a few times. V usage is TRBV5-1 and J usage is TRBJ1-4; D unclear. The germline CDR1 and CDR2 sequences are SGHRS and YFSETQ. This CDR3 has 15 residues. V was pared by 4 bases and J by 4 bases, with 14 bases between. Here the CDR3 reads CASSPQNIRNEKLFF. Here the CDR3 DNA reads TGCGCCAGCAGCCCCCAGAATATTCGTAATGAAAAACTGTTTTTT.

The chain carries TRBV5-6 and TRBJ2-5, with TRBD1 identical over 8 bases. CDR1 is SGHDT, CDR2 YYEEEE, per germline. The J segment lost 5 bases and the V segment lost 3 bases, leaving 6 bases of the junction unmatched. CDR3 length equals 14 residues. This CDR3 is CASSYSGGRETQYF. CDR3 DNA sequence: TGTGCCAGCAGCTATTCAGGGGGCCGGGAGACCCAGTACTTC.

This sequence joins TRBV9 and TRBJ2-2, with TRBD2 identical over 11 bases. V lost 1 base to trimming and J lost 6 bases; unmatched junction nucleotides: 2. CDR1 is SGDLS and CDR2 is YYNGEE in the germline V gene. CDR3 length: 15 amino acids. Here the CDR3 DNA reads TGTGCCAGCAGCGTACGTAGCGGGGGGGCCGGGGAGCTGTTTTTT. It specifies CASSVRSGGAGELFF.

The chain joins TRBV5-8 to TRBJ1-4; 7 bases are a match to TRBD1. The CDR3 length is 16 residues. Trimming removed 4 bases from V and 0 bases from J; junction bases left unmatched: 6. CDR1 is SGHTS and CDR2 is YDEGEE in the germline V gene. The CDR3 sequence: CASSVITGATNEKLFF. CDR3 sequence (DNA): TGTGCCAGCAGCGTGATAACAGGGGCAACTAATGAAAAACTGTTTTTT.

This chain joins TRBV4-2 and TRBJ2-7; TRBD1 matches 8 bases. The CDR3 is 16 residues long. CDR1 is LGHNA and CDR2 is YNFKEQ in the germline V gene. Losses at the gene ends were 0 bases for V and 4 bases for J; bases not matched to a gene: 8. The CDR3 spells CASSQDADRVIYEQYF. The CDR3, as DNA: TGTGCCAGCAGCCAAGACGCGGACAGGGTTATTTACGAGCAGTACTTC.

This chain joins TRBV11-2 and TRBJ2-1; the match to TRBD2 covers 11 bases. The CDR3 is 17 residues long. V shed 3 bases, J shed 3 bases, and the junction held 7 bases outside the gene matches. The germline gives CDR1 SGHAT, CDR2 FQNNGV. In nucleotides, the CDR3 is TGTGCCAGCAGCTTTTCCCTAGGGACTAGCGGCTACAATGAGCAGTTCTTC. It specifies CASSFSLGTSGYNEQFF.

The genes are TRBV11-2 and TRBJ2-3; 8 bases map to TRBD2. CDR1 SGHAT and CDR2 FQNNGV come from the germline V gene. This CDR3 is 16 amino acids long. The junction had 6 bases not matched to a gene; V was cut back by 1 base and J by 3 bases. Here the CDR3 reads CASSLALRGETDTQYF. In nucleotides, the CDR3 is TGTGCCAGCAGCTTAGCTTTGCGGGGGGAGACAGATACGCAGTATTTT.

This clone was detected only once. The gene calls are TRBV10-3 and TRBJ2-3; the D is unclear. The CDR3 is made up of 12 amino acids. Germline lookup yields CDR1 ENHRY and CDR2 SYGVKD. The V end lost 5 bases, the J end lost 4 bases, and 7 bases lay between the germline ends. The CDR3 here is CAISKDSDTQYF. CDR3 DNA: TGTGCCATCAGTAAGGATTCAGATACGCAGTATTTT.

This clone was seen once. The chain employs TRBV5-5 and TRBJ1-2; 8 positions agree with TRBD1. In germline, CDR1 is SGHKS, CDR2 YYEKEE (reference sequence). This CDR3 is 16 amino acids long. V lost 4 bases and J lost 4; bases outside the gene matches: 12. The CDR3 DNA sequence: TGTGCCAGCAGCACAGACAGGGGTTCCCTATCCTATGGCTACACCTTC. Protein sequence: CASSTDRGSLSYGYTF.

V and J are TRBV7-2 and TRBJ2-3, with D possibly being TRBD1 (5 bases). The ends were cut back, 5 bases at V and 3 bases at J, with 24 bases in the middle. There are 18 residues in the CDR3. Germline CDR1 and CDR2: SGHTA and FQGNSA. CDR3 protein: CASSPRTTYRSRTDTQYF. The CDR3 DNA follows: TGTGCCAGCAGCCCAAGGACAACCTACCGGTCTAGGACAGATACGCAGTATTTT.

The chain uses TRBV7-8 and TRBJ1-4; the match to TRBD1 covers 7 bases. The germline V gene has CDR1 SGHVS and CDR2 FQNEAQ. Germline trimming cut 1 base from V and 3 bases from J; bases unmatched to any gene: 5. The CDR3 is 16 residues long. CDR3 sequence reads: CASSLEGGQPNEKLFF. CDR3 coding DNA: TGTGCCAGCAGCTTAGAAGGGGGACAGCCTAATGAAAAACTGTTTTTT.

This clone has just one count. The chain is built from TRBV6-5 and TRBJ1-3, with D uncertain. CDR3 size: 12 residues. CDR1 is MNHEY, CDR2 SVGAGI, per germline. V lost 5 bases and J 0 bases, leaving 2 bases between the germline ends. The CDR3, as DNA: TGTGCCAGCAGTCCCTCTGGAAACACCATATATTTT. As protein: CASSPSGNTIYF.

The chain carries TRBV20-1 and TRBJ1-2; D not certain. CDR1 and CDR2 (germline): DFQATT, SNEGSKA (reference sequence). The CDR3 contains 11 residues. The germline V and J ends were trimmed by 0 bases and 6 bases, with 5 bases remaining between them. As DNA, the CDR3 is TGCAGTGCTAGAGAACTCAATGGCTACACCTTC. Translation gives CSARELNGYTF.

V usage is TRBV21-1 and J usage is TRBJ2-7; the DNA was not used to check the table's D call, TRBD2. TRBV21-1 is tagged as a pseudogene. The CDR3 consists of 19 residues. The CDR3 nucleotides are TGTGCCAGCAACTCCGGGGGGGCTAGGGGGAGCACGTTTAACTACGAGCAGTACTTC. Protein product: CASNSGGARGSTFNYEQYF.

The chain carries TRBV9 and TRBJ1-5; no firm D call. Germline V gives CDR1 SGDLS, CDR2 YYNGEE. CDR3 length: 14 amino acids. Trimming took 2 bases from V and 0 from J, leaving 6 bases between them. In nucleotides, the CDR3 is TGTGCCAGCAGCGTCGACGGTAGCAATCAGCCCCAGCATTTT. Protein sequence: CASSVDGSNQPQHF. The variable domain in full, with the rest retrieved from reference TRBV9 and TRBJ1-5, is DSGVTQTPKHLITATGQRVTLRCSPRSGDLSVYWYQQSLDQGLQFLIQYYNGEERAKGNILERFSAQQFPDLHSELNLSSLELGDSALYFCASSVDGSNQPQHFGDGTRLSIL.

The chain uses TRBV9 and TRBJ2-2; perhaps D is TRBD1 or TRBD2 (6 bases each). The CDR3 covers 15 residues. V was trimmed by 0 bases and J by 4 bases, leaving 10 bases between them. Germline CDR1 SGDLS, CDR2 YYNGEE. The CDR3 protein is CASSVAGAGTGELFF. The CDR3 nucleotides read TGTGCCAGCAGCGTAGCGGGGGCTGGCACCGGGGAGCTGTTTTTT.

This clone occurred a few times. The CDR3 region has the DNA TGTGCCAGCAGCGTAGATCCAGCGGGGGCTCGCGAGCAGTACTTC. It is translated as CASSVDPAGAREQYF. The rearrangement links TRBV9 to TRBJ2-7, with TRBD2 matching 8 bases. Germline V gene sequence: CDR1 SGDLS, CDR2 YYNGEE. The V segment lost 0 bases and the J segment 6 bases; nucleotides outside the gene matches: 8. The length of the CDR3 is 15 residues.

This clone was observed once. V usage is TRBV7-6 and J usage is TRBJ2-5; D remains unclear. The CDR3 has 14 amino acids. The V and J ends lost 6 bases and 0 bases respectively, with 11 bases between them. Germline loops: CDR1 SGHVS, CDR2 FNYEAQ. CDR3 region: CASSVAENQETQYF. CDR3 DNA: TGTGCCAGCAGTGTTGCAGAAAACCAAGAGACCCAGTACTTC.

CDR3 amino acids: CASSLELAGGPSPNEQFF. The CDR3 DNA sequence: TGCGCCAGCAGCTTGGAGCTAGCGGGGGGGCCGTCCCCCAATGAGCAGTTCTTC. The chain employs TRBV5-1 and TRBJ2-1, with TRBD2 identical over 12 bases. The J segment lost 6 bases and the V segment lost 0 bases, leaving 10 bases of the junction unmatched. CDR1 is SGHRS and CDR2 is YFSETQ in the germline V gene. The CDR3 is 18 amino acids.

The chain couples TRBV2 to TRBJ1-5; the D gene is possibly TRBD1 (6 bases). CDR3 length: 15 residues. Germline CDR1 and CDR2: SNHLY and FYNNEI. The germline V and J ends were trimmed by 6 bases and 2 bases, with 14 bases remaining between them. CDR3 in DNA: TGTGCCAGCAGGAGCCGGGGGCAAGGCAATCAGCCCCAGCATTTT. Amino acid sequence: CASRSRGQGNQPQHF.